A selection of T cell receptor beta chains follows, all from one sample in a study of cytomegalovirus exposure and HLA in healthy donors. Produced via immunoSEQ multiplex PCR; TCRdb's table is partial and in-frame only. This sample has around 150,000 clones, with roughly 72% found just once. Sequencing was done on a sample of PBMCs. Every receptor here comes from a middle-aged man in good health and CMV-seronegative. CDR3s include the opening cysteine and the closing phenylalanine or tryptophan. The order of the fields is CDR3 DNA, CDR3 protein, J gene, clone size, V gene, D gene. A D gene is named only where the DNA matches it firmly. Clone size, where shown, is once, few, many, or a class for clones that have expanded.

cdr3_nt: TGTGCCAGCACTGCCCAGTCGACAAGAGAGACCCAGTACTTC; cdr3_aa: CASTAQSTRETQYF; j_call: TRBJ2-5; clone_size: -; v_call: TRBV6-5; d_call: -
cdr3_nt: TGTGCCAGCAGCTTGGTGTTACTTGAGCAGTTCTTC; cdr3_aa: CASSLVLLEQFF; j_call: TRBJ2-1; clone_size: -; v_call: TRBV5-8; d_call: -
cdr3_nt: TGTGCCAGTAGTCCACAACTAGCACCGAGCGGGACCCAGTACTTC; cdr3_aa: CASSPQLAPSGTQYF; j_call: TRBJ2-5; clone_size: -; v_call: TRBV19; d_call: -
cdr3_nt: TGTGCCAGCAGCAGAATGGTACAGGGGCCAGAGATTGAAGCTTTCTTT; cdr3_aa: CASSRMVQGPEIEAFF; j_call: TRBJ1-1; clone_size: -; v_call: TRBV7-9; d_call: TRBD1
cdr3_nt: TGTGCCAGCAGCTTAATTCGCGGGCCCCGCTCTTACAATGAGCAGTTCTTC; cdr3_aa: CASSLIRGPRSYNEQFF; j_call: TRBJ2-1; clone_size: -; v_call: TRBV11-2; d_call: -
cdr3_nt: TGTGCCAGCAGCTTTTGGGGGGATAGCAATCAGCCCCAGCATTTT; cdr3_aa: CASSFWGDSNQPQHF; j_call: TRBJ1-5; clone_size: -; v_call: TRBV5-5; d_call: -
cdr3_nt: TGTGCCAGCAGCATCGGAGCCGGCGAGACCCAGTACTTC; cdr3_aa: CASSIGAGETQYF; j_call: TRBJ2-5; clone_size: few; v_call: TRBV5-6; d_call: -
cdr3_nt: TGTGCCAGCAGCCAACCGGGCAGGGGGGTCAATGAGCAGTTCTTC; cdr3_aa: CASSQPGRGVNEQFF; j_call: TRBJ2-1; clone_size: -; v_call: TRBV5-6; d_call: -
cdr3_nt: TGCGCCAGCAGCCAAGAGACAGGGCCCCACTACGAGCAGTACTTC; cdr3_aa: CASSQETGPHYEQYF; j_call: TRBJ2-7; clone_size: once; v_call: TRBV4-1; d_call: TRBD1
cdr3_nt: TGCGCCAGCAGCCGGGACAGGGCTCGCACAGATACGCAGTATTTT; cdr3_aa: CASSRDRARTDTQYF; j_call: TRBJ2-3; clone_size: -; v_call: TRBV4-3; d_call: TRBD1
cdr3_nt: TGCGCCAGCAGCTCGCGACTAGCGGGGGCCTACGAGCAGTACTTC; cdr3_aa: CASSSRLAGAYEQYF; j_call: TRBJ2-7; clone_size: -; v_call: TRBV4-3; d_call: TRBD2
cdr3_nt: TGTGCCAGTAGTCCCGCCGCGGCAGGGAGGAATCAGCCCCAGCATTTT; cdr3_aa: CASSPAAAGRNQPQHF; j_call: TRBJ1-5; clone_size: few; v_call: TRBV19; d_call: -
cdr3_nt: TGCGCCAGCAGCTGGACAGGGTATAACGAGCAGTACTTC; cdr3_aa: CASSWTGYNEQYF; j_call: TRBJ2-7; clone_size: few; v_call: TRBV10-2; d_call: TRBD1
cdr3_nt: TGTGCCAGCAGCTTAGCAGGGACTGATGAGCAGTTCTTC; cdr3_aa: CASSLAGTDEQFF; j_call: TRBJ2-1; clone_size: -; v_call: TRBV7-9; d_call: -
cdr3_nt: TGTGCCAGCCGGACTCGCTCCAATCAGCCCCAGCATTTT; cdr3_aa: CASRTRSNQPQHF; j_call: TRBJ1-5; clone_size: -; v_call: TRBV2; d_call: -
cdr3_nt: TGCGCCAGCAGCCCAGGGACAGGGAATCCGGACGAGCAGTACTTC; cdr3_aa: CASSPGTGNPDEQYF; j_call: TRBJ2-7; clone_size: -; v_call: TRBV5-1; d_call: TRBD1
cdr3_nt: TGTGCCAGCAGCCAGGGACGGACAGGGTCTGGTGGCTACACCTTC; cdr3_aa: CASSQGRTGSGGYTF; j_call: TRBJ1-2; clone_size: few; v_call: TRBV16; d_call: TRBD1
cdr3_nt: TGTGCCAGCAGTGGGGTAGTGGCGGGGGCGGGGGGGCGAGAGACCCAGTACTTC; cdr3_aa: CASSGVVAGAGGRETQYF; j_call: TRBJ2-5; clone_size: once; v_call: TRBV6-1; d_call: TRBD2
cdr3_nt: TGTGCCTGGGGACAGAGGGCGGATCAGCCCCAGCATTTT; cdr3_aa: CAWGQRADQPQHF; j_call: TRBJ1-5; clone_size: -; v_call: TRBV30; d_call: -
cdr3_nt: TGTGCCAGTAGTATGGGGGGGGGATGGAGAGATACGCAGTATTTT; cdr3_aa: CASSMGGGWRDTQYF; j_call: TRBJ2-3; clone_size: few; v_call: TRBV19; d_call: TRBD2
cdr3_nt: TGTGCCGGGCCGGGAACCGGGGAGCTGTTTTTT; cdr3_aa: CAGPGTGELFF; j_call: TRBJ2-2; clone_size: -; v_call: TRBV6-6; d_call: -
cdr3_nt: TGTGCCAGCAGTGAAAACATTCACGAGCAGTACTTC; cdr3_aa: CASSENIHEQYF; j_call: TRBJ2-7; clone_size: -; v_call: TRBV6-5; d_call: -
cdr3_nt: TGCGCCAGCAGCCAAGACGTCGAGGGTTTGGAGACCCAGTACTTC; cdr3_aa: CASSQDVEGLETQYF; j_call: TRBJ2-5; clone_size: -; v_call: TRBV4-3; d_call: -
cdr3_nt: TGTGCCAGTAGTATGGGACTCACAGATACGCAGTATTTT; cdr3_aa: CASSMGLTDTQYF; j_call: TRBJ2-3; clone_size: few; v_call: TRBV19; d_call: -
cdr3_nt: TGTGCCAGCAGCCTCGCCCGGGAACTGTTTTTT; cdr3_aa: CASSLARELFF; j_call: TRBJ1-4; clone_size: -; v_call: TRBV2; d_call: -
cdr3_nt: TGTGCCAGCAGTTACTGGGCCCACACCGGGGAGCTGTTTTTT; cdr3_aa: CASSYWAHTGELFF; j_call: TRBJ2-2; clone_size: -; v_call: TRBV28; d_call: -
cdr3_nt: TGTGCCAGCACCGAGGGACAGGGGAACATTCAGTACTTC; cdr3_aa: CASTEGQGNIQYF; j_call: TRBJ2-4; clone_size: -; v_call: TRBV6-5; d_call: TRBD1
cdr3_nt: TGTGCCAGTAGTATCTCGTCAGGGGGCGGTTTCGAGCAGTACTTC; cdr3_aa: CASSISSGGGFEQYF; j_call: TRBJ2-7; clone_size: few; v_call: TRBV19; d_call: TRBD1
cdr3_nt: TGCGCCAGCAGCCACGGACTAGCGGGACAGTACGAGCAGTACTTC; cdr3_aa: CASSHGLAGQYEQYF; j_call: TRBJ2-7; clone_size: -; v_call: TRBV4-1; d_call: TRBD2
cdr3_nt: TGCGCCAGCAGCCCGGAACTAGCGGGAAGGGCAGATACGCAGTATTTT; cdr3_aa: CASSPELAGRADTQYF; j_call: TRBJ2-3; clone_size: -; v_call: TRBV5-1; d_call: TRBD2
cdr3_nt: TGTGCCAGTAGTCCCCAGGGAAACGGGAACTATGGCTACACCTTC; cdr3_aa: CASSPQGNGNYGYTF; j_call: TRBJ1-2; clone_size: -; v_call: TRBV19; d_call: -
cdr3_nt: TGTGCCAGCAGCCAAGGGTTCGGGGGGCGGCAAGAGACCCAGTACTTC; cdr3_aa: CASSQGFGGRQETQYF; j_call: TRBJ2-5; clone_size: few; v_call: TRBV4-2; d_call: -
cdr3_nt: TGTGCCAGCAGCTTAGGCAGCGTCGGCACCGGGGAGCTGTTTTTT; cdr3_aa: CASSLGSVGTGELFF; j_call: TRBJ2-2; clone_size: -; v_call: TRBV7-2; d_call: -
cdr3_nt: TGCGCCAGCAGCTTGGAAGAGAGCTCTGGGGCCAACGTCCTGACTTTC; cdr3_aa: CASSLEESSGANVLTF; j_call: TRBJ2-6; clone_size: -; v_call: TRBV5-1; d_call: -
cdr3_nt: TGTGCCATCAGCCAACAGGGGGCGCAGGGAAATCAGCCCCAGCATTTT; cdr3_aa: CAISQQGAQGNQPQHF; j_call: TRBJ1-5; clone_size: -; v_call: TRBV10-3; d_call: TRBD1
cdr3_nt: TGTGCCAGCAGTTTATCCGTAGGCACTAGCGGGAGTGGGGAGCAGTACTTC; cdr3_aa: CASSLSVGTSGSGEQYF; j_call: TRBJ2-7; clone_size: few; v_call: TRBV27; d_call: TRBD2
cdr3_nt: TGTGCCAGCAGCTTAGATGTGGGAGGTGAAGCTTTCTTT; cdr3_aa: CASSLDVGGEAFF; j_call: TRBJ1-1; clone_size: -; v_call: TRBV7-7; d_call: -
cdr3_nt: TGTGCCTGGAGTGGAGGGCCCGAAGCTTTCTTT; cdr3_aa: CAWSGGPEAFF; j_call: TRBJ1-1; clone_size: -; v_call: TRBV30; d_call: -
cdr3_nt: TGTGCCATCAGGGGGAATTCGGGAGGAAACACCATATATTTT; cdr3_aa: CAIRGNSGGNTIYF; j_call: TRBJ1-3; clone_size: -; v_call: TRBV28; d_call: TRBD1
cdr3_nt: TGTGCCAGCACCTTGGGGACAGGCCCCCCTGGGGCCAACGGCCTGACTTTC; cdr3_aa: CASTLGTGPPGANGLTF; j_call: TRBJ2-6; clone_size: -; v_call: TRBV28; d_call: TRBD1
cdr3_nt: TGTGCCAGCAGCTTCGACAGGGAGAACACCGGGGAGCTGTTTTTT; cdr3_aa: CASSFDRENTGELFF; j_call: TRBJ2-2; clone_size: -; v_call: TRBV2; d_call: TRBD1
cdr3_nt: TGTGCCAGCAGCTCTGGACCAGGGGGTGCATTCCAAGAGACCCAGTACTTC; cdr3_aa: CASSSGPGGAFQETQYF; j_call: TRBJ2-5; clone_size: -; v_call: TRBV5-4; d_call: TRBD1
cdr3_nt: TGTGCCAGCAGTGAATCTGAGGGGGCGAGTAGTGGCTACACCTTC; cdr3_aa: CASSESEGASSGYTF; j_call: TRBJ1-2; clone_size: -; v_call: TRBV25-1; d_call: TRBD1
cdr3_nt: TGTGCCAGCAGCTTAGCGCCGGCGGGGGTGGCCAACGAGCAGTACTTC; cdr3_aa: CASSLAPAGVANEQYF; j_call: TRBJ2-7; clone_size: -; v_call: TRBV7-9; d_call: TRBD2
cdr3_nt: TGCGCCAGCAGCCCCGGGACAGGGGAGCAAAATGAGCAGTTCTTC; cdr3_aa: CASSPGTGEQNEQFF; j_call: TRBJ2-1; clone_size: -; v_call: TRBV5-1; d_call: TRBD1
cdr3_nt: TGTGCCAGCAGAGGCCGTACTAGCGGGAGGGCCGGTGAGACCCAGTACTTC; cdr3_aa: CASRGRTSGRAGETQYF; j_call: TRBJ2-5; clone_size: few; v_call: TRBV28; d_call: TRBD2
cdr3_nt: TGTGCCAGCAGTTTACTAGATACGCAGTATTTT; cdr3_aa: CASSLLDTQYF; j_call: TRBJ2-3; clone_size: few; v_call: TRBV28; d_call: -
cdr3_nt: TGTGCCAGCAGCCCGGGGGGGGTCGCCTACGAGCAGTACTTC; cdr3_aa: CASSPGGVAYEQYF; j_call: TRBJ2-7; clone_size: -; v_call: TRBV11-2; d_call: TRBD2
cdr3_nt: TGTGCCACCAGCGGACCAACTCACAGGGGGCTAGCGGACAGCCAAGAGACCCAGTACTTC; cdr3_aa: CATSGPTHRGLADSQETQYF; j_call: TRBJ2-5; clone_size: -; v_call: TRBV15; d_call: TRBD1
cdr3_nt: TGTGCCAGCAGTGATCGAGCGGGAGGGCTGGGAGATACGCAGTATTTT; cdr3_aa: CASSDRAGGLGDTQYF; j_call: TRBJ2-3; clone_size: once; v_call: TRBV6-4; d_call: TRBD2
cdr3_nt: TGTGCCAGCAGCCAACTTCCGGGACTGAGTTTTGAGCAGTACTTC; cdr3_aa: CASSQLPGLSFEQYF; j_call: TRBJ2-7; clone_size: once; v_call: TRBV6-5; d_call: -